These 23 T cell receptor beta chains were all obtained from the same sample, sequenced in a study of T cells in women clearing cervical HPV infection. This table comes from immunoSEQ multiplex PCR, and its TCRdb copy is limited to in-frame clones, with some not included. Recorded for this sample: around 21,000 clones. The sequenced material came from blood buffy coat. The receptors were gathered from a woman between 18 and 69 years old with a cervical HPV16 infection that either progressed to CIN3+ or cleared (not recorded which).

On this clone itself: The read finishes 3 residues shy of the CDR3 end, and the germline J gene is used to complete it. The J gene is TRBJ2-3, the V gene TRBV20-1, with D perhaps matching TRBD1 (7 bases). The germline V gene encodes CDR1 DFQATT and CDR2 SNEGSKA (reference sequence). There are 18 residues in the CDR3. The V end lost 3 bases, the J end lost 4 bases, and 26 bases lay between the germline ends. The CDR3 DNA, read in part, is TGCAGTGCTAGGGAGGACAGGCTGGGGGGTATGTTGGCAGATACG. Its protein is CSAREDRLGGMLADT. The full CDR3 protein reads CSAREDRLGGMLADTQYF.

As regards this clone: The CDR3 end falls 3 residues outside the read, so it is completed with the germline J gene. The gene calls are TRBV9 and TRBJ1-1, with D tentatively TRBD1 (5 bases). This CDR3 contains 13 residues. Germline values: CDR1 SGDLS, CDR2 YYNGEE. V lost 7 bases to trimming and J lost 4 bases, with 14 bases between them. The CDR3 is CASSAERGTEAFF. The sequenced CDR3 bases are TGTGCCAGCTCGGCGGAAAGGGGCACTGAA.

Of note for this clone: Read data end 3 residues before the CDR3 end; the end is taken from the germline J gene. The rearrangement joins TRBV12-3 or TRBV12-4 to TRBJ2-5; TRBD2 matches at 11 bases. J lost 5 bases, V lost 3 bases, and 14 bases had no gene match. This CDR3 spans 18 amino acids. The CDR3 bases that were read are TGTGCCAGCAGTTTCCGGACAACCACTAGCGGGAGCGGGGAGACC. Amino acid sequence: CASSFRTTTSGSGET. The entire CDR3 sequence reads CASSFRTTTSGSGETQYF.

Worth noting for this clone: The CDR3 end is not reached by the read, which stops 3 residues before it; the germline J gene fills it in. V gene TRBV11-1 combines with J gene TRBJ1-1; 7 nucleotides match TRBD1. V shed 5 bases, J shed 4 bases, and the junction held 7 bases outside the gene matches. Germline loops: CDR1 SGHAT, CDR2 FQDESV (reference sequence). This CDR3 is 14 amino acids long. The CDR3 region is CASSLDRVGTEAFF. Partial CDR3 DNA: TGTGCCAGCAGCCTAGACAGGGTTGGCACTGAA.

On this clone: The CDR3 goes on 3 residues after the read ends, and that part is filled in from the germline J gene. The J gene is TRBJ1-2, the V gene TRBV19, with TRBD1 matching over 9 bases. This CDR3 is 15 amino acids long. Germline V gene data show CDR1 as LNHDA and CDR2 as SQIVND (reference sequence). The CDR3 bases that were read are TGTGCCAGCAGATCCCCAGGACAGGGGACCAATGAC. Protein: CASRSPGQGTND. From start to end, the CDR3 is CASRSPGQGTNDYTF.

Details on this clone: The CDR3 end lies 3 residues beyond the end of the read and is filled in from the germline J gene. This chain uses TRBV11-2 with TRBJ1-5; TRBD1 aligns across 7 bases. V was clipped by 5 bases and J by 1 base; unmatched bases: 5. There are 15 residues in the CDR3. Germline-derived CDR1 and CDR2 are SGHAT and FQNNGV. The CDR3 reads CASSTGQQSNQPQHF. The part of the CDR3 DNA that was read is TGTGCCAGCAGCACGGGACAGCAAAGCAATCAGCCC.

As for this clone: Read sequence stops 3 residues before the CDR3 end, and the germline J gene provides the missing end. The chain links TRBV13 to TRBJ1-6; 9 positions agree with TRBD1. The CDR3 is 15 residues long. Losses at the gene ends were 4 bases for V and 8 bases for J; bases not matched to a gene: 6. Germline V lookup: CDR1 PRHDT, CDR2 FYEKMQ (reference sequence). The CDR3 bases that were read are TGTGCCAGCAGCTCCACCGGGACAGGGTATTCACCC. It specifies CASSSTGTGYSP. The whole CDR3 reads CASSSTGTGYSPLHF.

The DNA read from the CDR3 is TGCAGTGCTAGAGATCTATGGAGGACTAGAGGGATGTATGGTACG. It specifies CSARDLWRTRGMYGT. The entire CDR3 protein is CSARDLWRTRGMYGTQYF. This sequence joins TRBV20-1 and TRBJ2-3, with 7 bases fitting TRBD2. The CDR3 end is not reached by the read, which stops 3 residues before it; the germline J gene fills it in. Germline V lookup: CDR1 DFQATT, CDR2 SNEGSKA (reference sequence). V shed 0 bases and J 8 bases; nucleotides not matched to a gene: 20. The CDR3 has 18 residues.

Remarks on this clone: The DNA ends 3 residues before the CDR3 does, and the rest of the CDR3 is filled in from the germline J gene. The V call is TRBV27, the J call TRBJ2-1; TRBD2 agrees at 9 bases. Germline loops: CDR1 MNHEY, CDR2 SMNVEV (reference sequence). V shed 10 bases and J 1 base; nucleotides not matched to a gene: 8. This CDR3 comprises 15 residues. Here the CDR3 reads CATREREVSYNEQFF. The CDR3 DNA, read in part, is TGTGCCACCAGAGAGCGGGAGGTGTCCTACAATGAG.

On this clone: The sequenced fragment ends 3 residues before the CDR3 boundary, so the rest is inferred from the germline J gene. The chain joins TRBV28 to TRBJ2-4; 14 bases are a match to TRBD2. CDR1 is MDHEN, CDR2 SYDVKM, per germline. With 7 bases clipped from V and 9 bases from J, the junction kept 14 bases outside the gene matches. The CDR3 has 17 residues. The sequenced part of the CDR3 DNA is TGTGCCAGCATTGGGGGCGGAGGACTAGCGGGAGGAAGCATT. Translated, it gives CASIGGGGLAGGSI. The entire CDR3 protein reads CASIGGGGLAGGSIQYF.

Comments on this clone: The sequenced fragment ends 3 residues before the CDR3 boundary, so the rest is inferred from the germline J gene. This chain uses TRBV14 with TRBJ2-1, with 7 nucleotides matching TRBD1. The CDR3 is made up of 15 amino acids. Germline lookup yields CDR1 SGHDN and CDR2 FVKESK. V lost 5 bases to trimming and J lost 0 bases; unmatched junction nucleotides: 4. The part of the CDR3 DNA that was read is TGTGCCAGCAGCGCATACAGGGGCTCCTACAATGAG. As protein: CASSAYRGSYNE. The CDR3 as a whole reads CASSAYRGSYNEQFF.

About this clone: The read is 3 residues too short to cover the CDR3 end, so that end is filled in from the germline J gene. The rearrangement joins TRBV19 to TRBJ2-3; D is possibly TRBD2 (6 bases). The CDR3 loop spans 12 amino acids. Germline V CDR1 and CDR2: LNHDA, SQIVND (reference sequence). The V gene lost 3 bases and the J gene lost 7 bases, with 8 bases spanning the gap. The sequenced CDR3 bases are TGTGCCAGTAGTATGGAGGGGAATACG. This translates into CASSMEGNT. The CDR3, in full, reads CASSMEGNTQYF.

A remark on this clone: The read terminates 3 residues before the CDR3 end, so the remaining end is supplied by the germline J gene. The chain uses TRBV28 and TRBJ2-5, with a possible D match to TRBD1 (6 bases). The CDR3 length is 15 residues. Germline V CDR1 and CDR2: MDHEN, SYDVKM. V lost 3 bases to trimming and J lost 6 bases, with 17 bases between them. The chain's CDR3 is CASSFAQGQGKTQYF. The covered CDR3 bases are TGTGCCAGCAGTTTTGCGCAGGGGCAGGGGAAGACC.

Notes on this clone: The read ends 3 residues before the CDR3 terminus; that terminus is restored from the germline J gene. The chain recombines TRBV20-1 with TRBJ2-7, with TRBD1 as a possible D gene (5 bases). There are 15 residues in the CDR3. Germline lookup yields CDR1 DFQATT and CDR2 SNEGSKA (reference sequence). The V end lost 3 bases, the J end lost 6 bases, and 21 bases lay between the germline ends. CDR3: CSARTTGTLAPEQYF. Incomplete CDR3 DNA: TGCAGTGCTAGGACCACAGGAACCTTAGCTCCCGAG.

In regard to this clone: Read coverage stops 3 residues before the CDR3 terminus; the germline J gene supplies the remainder. The chain employs TRBV6-4 and TRBJ1-4; TRBD1 agrees at 9 bases. There are 14 residues in the CDR3. Trimming removed 4 bases from V and 5 bases from J; junction bases left unmatched: 2. CDR1 and CDR2 (germline): MRHNA, SNTAGT. Incomplete CDR3 DNA: TGTGCCAGCAGTGCCGGGACAGGGAATGAAAAA. This translates into CASSAGTGNEK. From start to end, the CDR3 is CASSAGTGNEKLFF.

To note about this clone: The read ends 3 residues early relative to the CDR3; the germline J gene fills the gap. The chain links TRBV18 to TRBJ2-7, with a weak D call TRBD1 (6 bases). CDR3 length: 15 amino acids. Deletions cut 3 bases from V and 0 bases from J, with 12 bases between. Germline V gene sequence: CDR1 KGHSH, CDR2 LQKENI. The CDR3 reads CASSPTGIISYEQYF. CDR3 DNA, as far as it was read: TGTGCCAGCTCACCCACAGGGATTATCTCCTACGAG.

A note on this clone: The read terminates 3 residues ahead of where the CDR3 ends, so the germline J gene completes it. This chain connects TRBV5-1 to TRBJ2-7; 10 bases agree with TRBD1. Germline loops: CDR1 SGHRS, CDR2 YFSETQ. The CDR3 length is 14 residues. V was clipped by 1 base and J by 6 bases; unmatched bases: 4. The CDR3 loop is CASSLRTGGSEQYF. CDR3 DNA (partial): TGCGCCAGCAGCTTGAGGACAGGGGGTAGCGAG.

Regarding this clone: The read comes to an end 3 residues before the CDR3 does, leaving the germline J gene to fill in the end. The J gene is TRBJ2-7, the V gene TRBV10-3; D remains ambiguous. The CDR3 consists of 15 residues. Germline V lookup: CDR1 ENHRY, CDR2 SYGVKD. V was clipped by 0 bases and J by 4 bases, with 13 bases between them. The CDR3 sequence is CAISESPRFLYEQYF. Incomplete CDR3 DNA: TGTGCCATCAGTGAGTCTCCACGGTTCTTGTACGAG.

Remarks on this clone: The read terminates 3 residues ahead of where the CDR3 ends, so the germline J gene completes it. The chain joins TRBV12-3 or TRBV12-4 to TRBJ2-4, with D perhaps TRBD2 (6 bases). This CDR3 comprises 13 residues. V was pared by 3 bases and J by 5 bases, with 8 bases between. The DNA read from the CDR3 is TGTGCCAGCAGTTTGGGGGGACAAAACATT. Residues: CASSLGGQNI. In full, the CDR3 is CASSLGGQNIQYF.

Remarks on this clone: With the read ending 3 residues before the CDR3 end, the germline J gene is used to fill in that end. J is TRBJ2-7 and V is TRBV5-4, with 11 bases matching TRBD2. The CDR3 has 16 amino acids. The germline V gene encodes CDR1 SGHNT and CDR2 YYREEE (reference sequence). J lost 3 bases, V lost 4 bases, and 9 bases had no gene match. CDR3 protein: CASSEGTSGAFYEQYF. The CDR3 bases that were read are TGTGCCAGCAGCGAGGGGACTAGCGGCGCGTTCTACGAG.

To note about this clone: Its ends do not fully match the called genes, so a read error is possible. The read terminates 3 residues before the CDR3 end, so the remaining end is supplied by the germline J gene. The V call is TRBV4-2, the J call TRBJ2-1; 9 nucleotides agree with TRBD2. The CDR3 sequence is 16 residues long. Germline V gives CDR1 LGHNA, CDR2 YNFKEQ. Incomplete CDR3 DNA: TGCGCCAGCAGCCAATTACTAGCGGGTGTTTACAATGAG. It is translated as CASSQLLAGVYNE. The complete CDR3 protein is CASSQLLAGVYNEQFF.

A remark on this clone: With the read ending 3 residues before the CDR3 end, the germline J gene is used to fill in that end. This chain links TRBV6-2 or TRBV6-3 with TRBJ2-1; 12 bases fit TRBD1. Germline V gene sequence: CDR1 MNHEY, CDR2 SVGEGT. The CDR3 totals 17 residues. Germline trimming cut 2 bases from V and 7 bases from J; bases unmatched to any gene: 9. The CDR3 region is CASSYRFGTGGMNEQFF. The DNA read from the CDR3 is TGTGCCAGCAGTTACAGATTTGGGACAGGGGGCATGAATGAG.

Note on this clone: Read data end 3 residues before the CDR3 end; the end is taken from the germline J gene. The V and J genes are TRBV11-1 and TRBJ2-5; TRBD1 agrees at 8 bases. The germline V gene encodes CDR1 SGHAT and CDR2 FQDESV (reference sequence). V dropped 9 bases and J dropped 7; count of bases not matched to a gene: 13. There are 14 residues in the CDR3. CDR3 protein: CASSGGQGAGTQYF. CDR3 DNA (partial): TGTGCCAGTTCAGGTGGCCAGGGGGCAGGGACC.